This is a list of T cell receptor beta chains from one sample in a study of radiotherapy plus CTLA-4 blockade in lung cancer. Clones were read by immunoSEQ multiplex PCR, and TCRdb kept only the in-frame ones, dropping some. The data hold approximately 100,000 clones, with more than 75% observed a single time. The input for sequencing was peripheral blood, taken from a patient treated with radiotherapy plus ipilimumab. These receptor sequences come from a human donor with non-small cell lung cancer that progressed on radiotherapy plus ipilimumab. Some clones in this sample may be carry-over from other donors' samples. Both conserved end residues are part of each CDR3. The D gene is left open where the match is weak. A clone size is listed for some rows: how often the clone was seen (once, few, many), or a class if it is expanded.

>NA|TRBJ1-6|NA|TRBV6-5
CASSYSASPLHF
TGTGCCAGCAGTTATTCAGCTTCACCCCTCCACTTT
>NA|TRBJ2-1|TRBD2|TRBV11-3
CASSAGGGTYNEQFF
TGTGCCAGCAGCGCCGGGGGGGGCACTTACAATGAGCAGTTCTTC
>NA|TRBJ2-5|NA|TRBV12-5
CASALEKWGGEETQYF
TGTGCTAGTGCCCTTGAGAAGTGGGGCGGGGAAGAGACCCAGTACTTC
>NA|TRBJ2-7|TRBD2|TRBV4-1
CASSRGALGLAGPYEQYF
TGCGCCAGCAGCCGCGGAGCCCTCGGACTAGCGGGGCCCTACGAGCAGTACTTC
>NA|TRBJ1-1|NA|TRBV9
CASSPQTPNTEAFF
TGTGCCAGCAGCCCCCAGACCCCGAACACTGAAGCTTTCTTT
>NA|TRBJ2-3|NA|TRBV11-1
CASSTDTQYF
TGTGCCAGCAGCACAGATACGCAGTATTTT
>NA|TRBJ2-7|NA|TRBV7-3
CASSLTRASSAYEQYF
TGTGCCAGCAGCTTAACTCGAGCATCTTCTGCCTACGAGCAGTACTTC
>NA|TRBJ2-1|TRBD2|TRBV29-1
CSSSAGGPYNEQFF
TGCAGCTCCTCAGCGGGGGGGCCCTACAATGAGCAGTTCTTC
>NA|TRBJ2-1|TRBD2|TRBV6-1
CASSEGGGDDNEQFF
TGTGCCAGCAGTGAAGGCGGGGGGGACGACAATGAGCAGTTCTTC
>once|TRBJ2-5|NA|TRBV18
CASSPRTDGETQYF
TGTGCCAGCTCACCTAGGACAGATGGAGAGACCCAGTACTTC
>NA|TRBJ2-3|NA|TRBV5-1
CASSRAGSRETDTQYF
TGCGCCAGCAGCCGGGCAGGGTCGCGCGAAACAGATACGCAGTATTTT
>NA|TRBJ1-6|TRBD1|TRBV5-1
CASSIRQGSSDSPLHF
TGCGCCAGCAGCATCCGACAGGGTTCAAGTGACTCACCCCTCCACTTT
>NA|TRBJ1-6|NA|TRBV5-5
CASSRADSAYNSPLHF
TGTGCCAGCAGCAGAGCGGACAGCGCCTATAATTCACCCCTCCACTTT
>once|TRBJ2-7|NA|TRBV16
CASSQSNSYEQYF
TGTGCCAGCAGCCAATCGAATAGCTACGAGCAGTACTTC
>NA|TRBJ1-5|NA|TRBV7-9
CASSKTGTENQPQHF
TGTGCCAGCAGCAAAACCGGGACGGAGAATCAGCCCCAGCATTTT
>NA|TRBJ2-6|NA|TRBV6-6
CASSYSVQGRANVLTF
TGTGCCAGCAGTTACTCGGTCCAGGGAAGGGCCAACGTCCTGACTTTC
>few|TRBJ2-1|NA|TRBV30
CAWSKQTQLGEISYNEQFF
TGTGCCTGGAGTAAACAGACCCAACTTGGGGAAATCTCCTACAATGAGCAGTTCTTC
>NA|TRBJ2-5|NA|TRBV9
CASSVRDTKQETQYF
TGTGCCAGCAGCGTGCGGGACACCAAACAAGAGACCCAGTACTTC
>NA|TRBJ2-1|TRBD2|TRBV7-3
CASSETASGGYNEQFF
TGTGCCAGCAGCGAAACCGCTAGCGGGGGGTACAATGAGCAGTTCTTC
>few|TRBJ2-3|TRBD2|TRBV6-1
CASCTRGDNTDTQYF
TGTGCCAGCTGTACGCGGGGGGACAACACAGATACGCAGTATTTT
>NA|TRBJ2-7|TRBD1|TRBV6-5
CASSYQQGAYEQYF
TGTGCCAGCAGTTATCAACAGGGGGCCTACGAGCAGTACTTC
>once|TRBJ1-6|TRBD1|TRBV19
CASRRDRESSYNSPLHF
TGTGCCAGTCGCCGGGACAGAGAAAGCTCCTATAATTCACCCCTCCACTTT
>once|TRBJ2-7|NA|TRBV7-9
CASNGPSYEQYF
TGTGCCAGCAATGGTCCCTCCTACGAGCAGTACTTC
>NA|TRBJ1-5|NA|TRBV19
CASSIVGGLKHF
TGTGCCAGTAGTATTGTAGGAGGCCTCAAGCATTTT
>few|TRBJ2-3|NA|TRBV28
CASSLGGDTDTQYF
TGTGCCAGCAGTTTAGGGGGTGACACAGATACGCAGTATTTT
>NA|TRBJ2-5|TRBD2|TRBV10-3
CAISRGLAGGPMETQYF
TGTGCCATCAGCCGTGGACTAGCGGGGGGGCCAATGGAGACCCAGTACTTC
>once|TRBJ2-1|NA|TRBV4-1
CASSQAPKSYNEQFF
TGCGCCAGCAGCCAAGCCCCAAAATCCTACAATGAGCAGTTCTTC
>NA|TRBJ2-7|NA|TRBV10-1
CASSPGQSYEQYF
TGCGCCAGCAGCCCCGGACAGTCCTACGAGCAGTACTTC
>NA|TRBJ2-2|TRBD1|TRBV5-1
CASSWQGANTGELFF
TGCGCCAGCAGCTGGCAGGGGGCGAACACCGGGGAGCTGTTTTTT
>NA|TRBJ1-5|NA|TRBV18
CASSQGTPGGQPQHF
TGTGCCAGCTCACAGGGGACACCCGGTGGACAGCCCCAGCATTTT
>NA|TRBJ1-1|NA|TRBV2
CASSFGGIPEAFF
TGTGCCAGCAGTTTTGGGGGTATCCCTGAAGCTTTCTTT
>NA|TRBJ2-2|NA|TRBV7-2
CASSLIRFDTGELFF
TGTGCCAGCAGCTTAATCAGGTTCGACACCGGGGAGCTGTTTTTT
>NA|TRBJ1-5|NA|TRBV19
CASSTYHRVPTQPQHF
TGTGCCAGTAGTACCTACCACAGGGTTCCCACTCAGCCCCAGCATTTT
>NA|TRBJ1-1|TRBD1|TRBV10-3
CAISESTGTRAAFF
TGTGCCATCAGTGAGTCGACAGGGACAAGGGCAGCTTTCTTT
>NA|TRBJ1-4|NA|TRBV28
CASSLMGSGDEKLFF
TGTGCCAGCAGTTTAATGGGAAGTGGGGATGAAAAACTGTTTTTT
>once|TRBJ2-3|NA|TRBV7-8
CASTVMGTSGTDTQYF
TGTGCCAGCACCGTAATGGGGACCTCAGGCACAGATACGCAGTATTTT
>NA|TRBJ2-2|NA|TRBV7-2
CASSPTLGGGAGELFF
TGTGCCAGCAGCCCTACCTTGGGTGGGGGTGCTGGGGAGCTGTTTTTT
>NA|TRBJ2-3|TRBD1|TRBV28
CATQGSGTDTQYF
TGTGCCACACAGGGGTCGGGCACAGATACGCAGTATTTT
>NA|TRBJ1-3|TRBD1|TRBV7-2
CASSLTGGSGNTIYF
TGTGCCAGCAGCCTAACAGGGGGCTCTGGAAACACCATATATTTT